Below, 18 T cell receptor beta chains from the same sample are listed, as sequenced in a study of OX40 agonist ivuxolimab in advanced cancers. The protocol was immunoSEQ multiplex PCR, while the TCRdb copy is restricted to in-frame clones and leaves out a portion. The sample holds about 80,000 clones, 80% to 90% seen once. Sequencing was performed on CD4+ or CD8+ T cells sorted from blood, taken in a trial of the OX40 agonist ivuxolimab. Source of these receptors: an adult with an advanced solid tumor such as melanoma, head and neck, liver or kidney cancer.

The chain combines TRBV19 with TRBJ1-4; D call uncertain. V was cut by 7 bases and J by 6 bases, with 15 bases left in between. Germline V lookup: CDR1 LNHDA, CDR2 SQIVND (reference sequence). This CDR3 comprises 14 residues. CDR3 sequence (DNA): TGTGCCAGTAACCCTCGAGGCGGCGATGAAAAACTGTTTTTT. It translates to CASNPRGGDEKLFF.

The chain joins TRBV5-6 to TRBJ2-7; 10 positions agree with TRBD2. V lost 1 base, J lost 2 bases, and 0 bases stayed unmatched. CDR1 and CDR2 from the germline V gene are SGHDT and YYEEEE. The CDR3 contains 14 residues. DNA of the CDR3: TGTGCCAGCAGCTTGACTAGCGGGACCTACGAGCAGTACTTC. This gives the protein CASSLTSGTYEQYF. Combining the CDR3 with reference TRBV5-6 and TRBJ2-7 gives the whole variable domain DAGVTQSPTHLIKTRGQQVTLRCSPKSGHDTVSWYQQALGQGPQFIFQYYEEEERQRGNFPDRFSGHQFPNYSSELNVNALLLGDSALYLCASSLTSGTYEQYFGPGTRLTVT.

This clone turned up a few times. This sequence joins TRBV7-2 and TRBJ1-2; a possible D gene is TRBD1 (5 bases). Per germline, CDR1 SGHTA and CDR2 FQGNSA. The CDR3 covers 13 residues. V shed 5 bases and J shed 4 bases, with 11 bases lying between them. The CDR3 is CASSPEGFYGYTF. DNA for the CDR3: TGTGCCAGCAGCCCGGAGGGGTTCTATGGCTACACCTTC.

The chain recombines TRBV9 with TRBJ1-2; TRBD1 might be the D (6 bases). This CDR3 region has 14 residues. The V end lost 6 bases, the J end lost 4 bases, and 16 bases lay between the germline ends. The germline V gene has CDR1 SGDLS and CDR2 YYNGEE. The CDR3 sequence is CASTLGDTSYGYTF. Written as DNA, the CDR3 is TGTGCCAGCACCCTCGGGGACACTAGCTATGGCTACACCTTC.

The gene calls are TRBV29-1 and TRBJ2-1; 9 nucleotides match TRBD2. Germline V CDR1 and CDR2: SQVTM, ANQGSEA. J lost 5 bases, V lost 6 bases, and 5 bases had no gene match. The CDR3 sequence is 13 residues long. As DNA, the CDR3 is TGCAGCGTCGCGGGGGGGGGACACAATGAGCAGTTCTTC. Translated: CSVAGGGHNEQFF.

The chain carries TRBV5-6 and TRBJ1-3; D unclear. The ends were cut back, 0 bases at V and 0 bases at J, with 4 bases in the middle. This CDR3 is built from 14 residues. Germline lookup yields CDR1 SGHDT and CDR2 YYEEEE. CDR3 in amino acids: CASSLGLSGNTIYF. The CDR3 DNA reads TGTGCCAGCAGCTTGGGCCTCTCTGGAAACACCATATATTTT.

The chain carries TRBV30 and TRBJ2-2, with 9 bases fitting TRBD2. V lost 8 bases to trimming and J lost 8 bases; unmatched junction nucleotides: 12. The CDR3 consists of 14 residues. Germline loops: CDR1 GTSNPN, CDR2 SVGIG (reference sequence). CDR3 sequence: CAVPPGLATGELFF. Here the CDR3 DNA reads TGTGCCGTGCCGCCGGGACTAGCTACGGGGGAGCTGTTTTTT.

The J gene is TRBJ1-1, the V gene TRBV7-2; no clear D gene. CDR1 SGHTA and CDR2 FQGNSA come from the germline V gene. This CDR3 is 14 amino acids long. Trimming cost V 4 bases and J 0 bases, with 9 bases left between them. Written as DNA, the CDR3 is TGTGCCAGCAGCTACAAACTCATGAACACTGAAGCTTTCTTT. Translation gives CASSYKLMNTEAFF.

CDR3 loop: CASSYQTGFTEAFF. DNA for the CDR3: TGTGCCAGCAGTTATCAGACAGGTTTTACTGAAGCTTTCTTT. The V and J genes are TRBV6-6 and TRBJ1-1; D might be TRBD1 (6 bases). The CDR3 loop spans 14 amino acids. The V end was cut by 3 bases, the J end by 5 bases, with 13 bases between. Germline V gene data show CDR1 as MNHNY and CDR2 as SVGAGI (reference sequence).

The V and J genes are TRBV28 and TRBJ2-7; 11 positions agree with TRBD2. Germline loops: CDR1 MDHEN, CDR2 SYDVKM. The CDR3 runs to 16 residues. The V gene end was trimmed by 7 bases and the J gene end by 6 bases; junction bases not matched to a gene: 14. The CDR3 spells CASTPRVAGGLREQYF. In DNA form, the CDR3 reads TGTGCCAGCACCCCTCGGGTAGCGGGGGGGCTCCGCGAGCAGTACTTC.

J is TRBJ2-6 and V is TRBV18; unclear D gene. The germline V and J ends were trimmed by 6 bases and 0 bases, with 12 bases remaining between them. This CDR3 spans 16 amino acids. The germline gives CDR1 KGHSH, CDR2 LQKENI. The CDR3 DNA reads TGTGCCAGCTCTCAAGACGTGAACTCTGGGGCCAACGTCCTGACTTTC. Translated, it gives CASSQDVNSGANVLTF.

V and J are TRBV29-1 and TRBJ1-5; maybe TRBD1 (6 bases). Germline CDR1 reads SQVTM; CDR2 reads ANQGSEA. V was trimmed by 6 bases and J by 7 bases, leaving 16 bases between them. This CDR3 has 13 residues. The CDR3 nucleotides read TGCAGCGTGGGAGCGGGCCAGGGGCAGCCCCAGCATTTT. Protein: CSVGAGQGQPQHF.

CDR3 bases: TGCGCCAGCAGCTTGGTAGCGGCGGGGGACGTCCAAGAGACCCAGTACTTC. The encoded protein is CASSLVAAGDVQETQYF. J is TRBJ2-5 and V is TRBV5-1, with 7 bases aligning to TRBD2. Germline V gene lookup returns CDR1 SGHRS and CDR2 YFSETQ. The junction had 9 bases not matched to a gene; V was cut back by 0 bases and J by 1 base. The CDR3 spans 17 residues.

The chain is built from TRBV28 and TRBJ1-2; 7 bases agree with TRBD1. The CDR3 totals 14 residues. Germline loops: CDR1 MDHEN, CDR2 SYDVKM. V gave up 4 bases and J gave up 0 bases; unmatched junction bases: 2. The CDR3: CASSSGQANYGYTF. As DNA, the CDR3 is TGTGCCAGCAGTTCAGGACAGGCTAACTATGGCTACACCTTC.

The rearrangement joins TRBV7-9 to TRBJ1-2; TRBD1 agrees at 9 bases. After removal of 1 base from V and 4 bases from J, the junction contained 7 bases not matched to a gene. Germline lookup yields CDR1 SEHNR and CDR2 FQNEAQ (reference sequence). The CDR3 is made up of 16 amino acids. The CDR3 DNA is TGTGCCAGCAGCTTAGAGGGGGACAGGGCGAGCTATGGCTACACCTTC. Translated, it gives CASSLEGDRASYGYTF.

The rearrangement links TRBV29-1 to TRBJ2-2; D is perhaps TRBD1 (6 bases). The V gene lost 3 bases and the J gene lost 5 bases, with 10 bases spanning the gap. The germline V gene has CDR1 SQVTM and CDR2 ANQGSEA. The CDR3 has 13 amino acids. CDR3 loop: CSVDPTGTGELFF. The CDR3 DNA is TGCAGCGTTGATCCGACAGGAACCGGGGAGCTGTTTTTT.

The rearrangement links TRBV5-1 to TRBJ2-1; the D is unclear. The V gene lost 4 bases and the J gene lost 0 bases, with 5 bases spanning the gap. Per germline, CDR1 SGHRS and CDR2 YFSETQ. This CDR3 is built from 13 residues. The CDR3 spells CASSLPSYNEQFF. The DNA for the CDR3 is TGCGCCAGCAGCCTGCCCTCCTACAATGAGCAGTTCTTC.

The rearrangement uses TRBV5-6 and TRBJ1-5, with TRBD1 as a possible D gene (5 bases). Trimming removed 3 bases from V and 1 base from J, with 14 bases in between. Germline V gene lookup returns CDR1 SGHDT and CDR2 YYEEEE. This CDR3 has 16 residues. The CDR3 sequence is CASSSNAGSSNQPQHF. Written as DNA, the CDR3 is TGTGCCAGCAGCTCTAATGCAGGGTCGAGCAATCAGCCCCAGCATTTT.